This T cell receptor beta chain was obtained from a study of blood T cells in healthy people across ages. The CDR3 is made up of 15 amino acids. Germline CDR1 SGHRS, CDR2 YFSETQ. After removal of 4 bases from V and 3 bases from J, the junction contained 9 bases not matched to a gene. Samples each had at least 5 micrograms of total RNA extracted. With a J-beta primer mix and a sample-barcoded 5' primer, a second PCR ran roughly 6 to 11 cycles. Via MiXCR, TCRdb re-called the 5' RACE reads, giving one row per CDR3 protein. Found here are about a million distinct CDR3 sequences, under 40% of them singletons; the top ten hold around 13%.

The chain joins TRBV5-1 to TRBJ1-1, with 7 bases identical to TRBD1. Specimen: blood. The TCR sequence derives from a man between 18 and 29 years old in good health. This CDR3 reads CASSRTGQADTEAFF. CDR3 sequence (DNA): TGCGCCAGCAGCCGGACCGGACAGGCGGACACTGAAGCTTTCTTT.